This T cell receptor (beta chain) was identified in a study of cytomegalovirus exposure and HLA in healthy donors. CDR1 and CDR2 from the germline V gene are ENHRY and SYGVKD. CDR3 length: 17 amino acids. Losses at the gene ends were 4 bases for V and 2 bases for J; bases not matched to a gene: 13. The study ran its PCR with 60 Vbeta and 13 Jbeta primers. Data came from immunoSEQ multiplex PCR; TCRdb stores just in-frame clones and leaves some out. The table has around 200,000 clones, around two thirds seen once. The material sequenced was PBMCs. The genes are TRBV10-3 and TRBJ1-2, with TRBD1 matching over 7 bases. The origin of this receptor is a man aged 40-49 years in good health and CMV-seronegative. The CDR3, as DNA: TGTGCCATCAGTGCGGGGACAGTACTCCAAATAAACTATGGCTACACCTTC. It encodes CAISAGTVLQINYGYTF.